The rows below give T cell receptor beta chains drawn from one sample of a study of Ad26.COV2.S vaccination and SARS-CoV-2 variants. The data were produced by immunoSEQ multiplex PCR, yet TCRdb's version contains in-frame clones alone and is incomplete. The table has roughly 460,000 clones, about 89% seen once. Material: peripheral blood, obtained in a trial of Ad26.COV2.S vaccine versus placebo. The receptors come from a person aged 18-65 years who received the Ad26.COV2.S COVID-19 vaccine or a placebo. Both conserved end residues are part of each CDR3. The order of the fields is V gene, J gene, clone size, D gene, CDR3 protein, CDR3 DNA. The D gene is left open where the match is weak. Clone size appears in some rows only: once, few, many, or a class for an expanded clone.

V: TRBV4-2
J: TRBJ2-7
size: once
D: -
CDR3: CASSQGSGPTSYEQYF
DNA: TGTGCCAGCAGCCAAGGAAGCGGTCCCACCTCCTACGAGCAGTACTTC

V: TRBV3-1/TRBV3-2
J: TRBJ2-5
size: -
D: -
CDR3: CASTPGDQETQYF
DNA: TGTGCCAGCACCCCAGGGGACCAAGAGACCCAGTACTTC

V: TRBV30
J: TRBJ2-5
size: -
D: TRBD2
CDR3: CAQSLAGAETQYF
DNA: TGTGCCCAATCCCTAGCGGGAGCAGAGACCCAGTACTTC

V: TRBV2
J: TRBJ2-2
size: -
D: -
CDR3: CASSQNTGLGELFF
DNA: TGTGCCAGCAGCCAGAATACAGGGTTAGGGGAGCTGTTTTTT

V: TRBV23-1
J: TRBJ1-4
size: -
D: TRBD1
CDR3: CASSHSKRTGVNEKLFF
DNA: TGCGCCAGCAGTCATTCAAAACGGACAGGAGTTAATGAAAAACTGTTTTTT

V: TRBV2
J: TRBJ2-7
size: -
D: -
CDR3: CASSEARPYEQYF
DNA: TGTGCCAGCAGTGAAGCGCGTCCCTACGAGCAGTACTTC

V: TRBV5-1
J: TRBJ2-1
size: -
D: TRBD2
CDR3: CASSLTSGRYEQFF
DNA: TGCGCCAGCAGCTTGACTAGCGGGAGGTATGAGCAGTTCTTC

V: TRBV18
J: TRBJ2-1
size: -
D: TRBD2
CDR3: CASGRLADNEQFF
DNA: TGTGCCAGCGGACGACTAGCGGACAATGAGCAGTTCTTC

V: TRBV7-2
J: TRBJ1-2
size: -
D: -
CDR3: CASSLASGGEGYTF
DNA: TGTGCCAGCAGCTTAGCGTCTGGGGGGGAGGGCTACACCTTC

V: TRBV7-2
J: TRBJ2-7
size: -
D: TRBD2
CDR3: CASSLTSGYEQYF
DNA: TGTGCCAGCAGCTTAACTAGCGGCTACGAGCAGTACTTC

V: TRBV20-1
J: TRBJ2-7
size: -
D: -
CDR3: CSASEGDYEQYF
DNA: TGCAGTGCTAGTGAGGGGGACTACGAGCAGTACTTC

V: TRBV7-3
J: TRBJ2-4
size: -
D: -
CDR3: CASSLNVRGENIQYF
DNA: TGTGCCAGCAGCTTAAACGTTCGTGGGGAAAACATTCAGTACTTC

V: TRBV7-2
J: TRBJ2-3
size: -
D: -
CDR3: CASRRRADTQYF
DNA: TGTGCCAGCAGGAGGAGGGCAGATACGCAGTATTTT

V: TRBV6-1
J: TRBJ1-2
size: -
D: -
CDR3: CASSEGARGAVGYTF
DNA: TGTGCCAGCAGTGAAGGGGCCAGGGGTGCTGTAGGCTACACCTTC

V: TRBV7-9
J: TRBJ2-3
size: -
D: -
CDR3: CASSLGISTDTQYF
DNA: TGTGCCAGCAGCTTAGGGATTAGCACAGATACGCAGTATTTT

V: TRBV24-1
J: TRBJ2-2
size: -
D: TRBD2
CDR3: CATSTGGTGELFF
DNA: TGTGCCACCAGTACGGGGGGGACCGGGGAGCTGTTTTTT

V: TRBV15
J: TRBJ2-1
size: few
D: -
CDR3: CATSRAGESYNEQFF
DNA: TGTGCCACCAGCAGAGCGGGGGAATCCTACAATGAGCAGTTCTTC

V: TRBV7-2
J: TRBJ1-5
size: once
D: -
CDR3: CASSLQGSNQPQHF
DNA: TGTGCCAGCAGCTTGCAGGGTAGCAATCAGCCCCAGCATTTT

V: TRBV19
J: TRBJ1-5
size: -
D: -
CDR3: CASSYPRNQPQHF
DNA: TGTGCCAGTAGTTATCCGAGAAATCAGCCCCAGCATTTT

V: TRBV7-3
J: TRBJ1-6
size: -
D: -
CDR3: CASSLSSSYNSPLHF
DNA: TGTGCCAGCAGCCTTTCCAGCTCCTATAATTCACCCCTCCACTTT

V: TRBV30
J: TRBJ1-2
size: -
D: -
CDR3: CAWSVGGSNYGYTF
DNA: TGTGCCTGGAGTGTAGGTGGATCGAACTATGGCTACACCTTC

V: TRBV6-2/TRBV6-3
J: TRBJ1-1
size: -
D: TRBD1
CDR3: CASSYSMRTGDEAFF
DNA: TGTGCCAGCAGTTACTCGATGAGGACAGGGGACGAAGCTTTCTTT

V: TRBV5-1
J: TRBJ2-6
size: -
D: TRBD1
CDR3: CASSAKTGAGANVLTF
DNA: TGCGCCAGCAGCGCCAAAACAGGGGCTGGGGCCAACGTCCTGACTTTC

V: TRBV4-1
J: TRBJ2-7
size: -
D: -
CDR3: CASSQVGGEGHEQYF
DNA: TGCGCCAGCAGCCAAGTCGGGGGAGAGGGGCACGAGCAGTACTTC

V: TRBV5-1
J: TRBJ2-1
size: -
D: -
CDR3: CASMTPYNEQFF
DNA: TGCGCCAGCATGACTCCGTACAATGAGCAGTTCTTC

V: TRBV7-8
J: TRBJ2-1
size: -
D: TRBD2
CDR3: CASSLKNLAGGDNEQFF
DNA: TGTGCCAGCAGCTTGAAGAACCTAGCGGGGGGGGACAATGAGCAGTTCTTC

V: TRBV27
J: TRBJ2-5
size: -
D: -
CDR3: CASSLLSGQETQYF
DNA: TGTGCCAGCAGTTTATTGTCGGGGCAAGAGACCCAGTACTTC

V: TRBV28
J: TRBJ1-4
size: -
D: -
CDR3: CATEGPKLFF
DNA: TGTGCCACCGAAGGTCCCAAACTGTTTTTT

V: TRBV19
J: TRBJ1-2
size: few
D: -
CDR3: CASSKQGNYGYTF
DNA: TGTGCCAGTAGTAAGCAGGGGAACTATGGCTACACCTTC

V: TRBV20-1
J: TRBJ1-2
size: -
D: -
CDR3: CSVRRAYGYTF
DNA: TGCAGTGTGAGGAGGGCGTATGGCTACACCTTC

V: TRBV25-1
J: TRBJ2-2
size: few
D: TRBD1
CDR3: CASRGQGSTGELFF
DNA: TGTGCCAGCAGGGGACAGGGGTCCACCGGGGAGCTGTTTTTT

V: TRBV28
J: TRBJ1-5
size: -
D: -
CDR3: CASSFRGAGGYSNQPQHF
DNA: TGTGCCAGCAGTTTTCGGGGGGCCGGGGGGTATAGCAATCAGCCCCAGCATTTT

V: TRBV6-2/TRBV6-3
J: TRBJ1-2
size: -
D: -
CDR3: CASSPTGKSNYGYTF
DNA: TGTGCCAGCAGTCCCACGGGGAAATCTAACTATGGCTACACCTTC

V: TRBV9
J: TRBJ2-7
size: -
D: TRBD1
CDR3: CASSVATGLEQYF
DNA: TGTGCCAGCAGCGTAGCGACAGGGCTTGAGCAGTACTTC

V: TRBV6-5
J: TRBJ1-4
size: -
D: -
CDR3: CASSGHLNEKLFF
DNA: TGTGCCAGCTCGGGACACCTAAATGAAAAACTGTTTTTT

V: TRBV9
J: TRBJ1-2
size: -
D: -
CDR3: CASSVGGRGGNGYTF
DNA: TGTGCCAGCAGCGTAGGGGGCAGGGGCGGGAATGGCTACACCTTC

V: TRBV2
J: TRBJ2-7
size: -
D: TRBD1
CDR3: CASRGQGVYEQYF
DNA: TGTGCCAGCAGGGGACAGGGGGTGTACGAGCAGTACTTC

V: TRBV30
J: TRBJ2-5
size: -
D: TRBD2
CDR3: CAWILAGGPKTQYF
DNA: TGTGCCTGGATACTAGCGGGAGGGCCCAAGACCCAGTACTTC

V: TRBV14
J: TRBJ1-1
size: -
D: TRBD1
CDR3: CASSRLDRGRTEAFF
DNA: TGTGCCAGCAGCCGGTTAGACAGGGGGAGGACTGAAGCTTTCTTT

V: TRBV27
J: TRBJ2-5
size: -
D: TRBD2
CDR3: CASSSASGGARTQYF
DNA: TGTGCCAGCAGTTCGGCTAGCGGGGGGGCCCGGACCCAGTACTTC

V: TRBV18
J: TRBJ2-5
size: -
D: -
CDR3: CASSPGLGETQYF
DNA: TGTGCCAGCTCACCAGGGTTGGGGGAGACCCAGTACTTC

V: TRBV19
J: TRBJ1-1
size: -
D: -
CDR3: CASSIAGTEAFF
DNA: TGTGCCAGTAGTATAGCGGGGACTGAAGCTTTCTTT

V: TRBV7-8
J: TRBJ2-7
size: once
D: -
CDR3: CASSPLAVSYEQYF
DNA: TGTGCCAGCAGCCCACTGGCAGTCTCCTACGAGCAGTACTTC

V: TRBV3-1/TRBV3-2
J: TRBJ2-1
size: -
D: -
CDR3: CASSQEADEQFF
DNA: TGTGCCAGCAGCCAAGAGGCGGATGAGCAGTTCTTC

V: TRBV7-8
J: TRBJ1-1
size: -
D: -
CDR3: CASSPRDRWNTEAFF
DNA: TGTGCCAGCAGCCCAAGAGACAGATGGAACACTGAAGCTTTCTTT

V: TRBV27
J: TRBJ2-1
size: -
D: -
CDR3: CASSLSLRRSEQFF
DNA: TGTGCCAGCAGTTTATCCCTACGGAGAAGTGAGCAGTTCTTC

V: TRBV30
J: TRBJ1-2
size: many
D: -
CDR3: CAWSTGLSGANYGYTF
DNA: TGTGCCTGGAGTACGGGTCTAAGCGGAGCTAACTATGGCTACACCTTC

V: TRBV4-2
J: TRBJ1-6
size: once
D: -
CDR3: CASSLSGSRSLTPTLHF
DNA: TGTGCCAGCAGCCTATCGGGATCAAGGAGTCTGACCCCGACCCTCCACTTT

V: TRBV6-5
J: TRBJ2-7
size: -
D: TRBD1
CDR3: CASSYSGTGGWEQYF
DNA: TGTGCCAGCAGTTACTCCGGGACAGGGGGATGGGAGCAGTACTTC

V: TRBV5-1
J: TRBJ2-2
size: -
D: TRBD2
CDR3: CASSGSGTSGRAWITGELFF
DNA: TGCGCCAGCAGCGGCTCCGGGACTAGCGGGAGGGCCTGGATTACCGGGGAGCTGTTTTTT

V: TRBV3-1/TRBV3-2
J: TRBJ2-5
size: -
D: -
CDR3: CASSQEGGLQETQYF
DNA: TGTGCCAGCAGCCAAGAGGGCGGGCTCCAAGAGACCCAGTACTTC

V: TRBV12-3/TRBV12-4
J: TRBJ1-1
size: -
D: -
CDR3: CASSFSGVTEAFF
DNA: TGTGCCAGCAGTTTTTCAGGTGTCACTGAAGCTTTCTTT

V: TRBV18
J: TRBJ2-2
size: -
D: -
CDR3: CASSPQRGTPGAGELFF
DNA: TGTGCCAGCTCACCGCAACGCGGGACCCCTGGGGCCGGGGAGCTGTTTTTT

V: TRBV2
J: TRBJ2-1
size: -
D: TRBD1
CDR3: CASTRTGYNEQFF
DNA: TGTGCCAGCACAAGGACAGGGTACAATGAGCAGTTCTTC

V: TRBV5-1
J: TRBJ2-3
size: -
D: TRBD2
CDR3: CASSLATSGGADTQYF
DNA: TGCGCCAGCAGCTTGGCCACTAGCGGGGGGGCAGATACGCAGTATTTT

V: TRBV19
J: TRBJ2-3
size: -
D: -
CDR3: CASSIIRGRTDTQYF
DNA: TGTGCCAGTAGTATCATCAGGGGACGGACAGATACGCAGTATTTT

V: TRBV2
J: TRBJ1-2
size: -
D: TRBD1
CDR3: CASEDRTANYGYTF
DNA: TGTGCCAGCGAGGACAGGACCGCTAACTATGGCTACACCTTC

V: TRBV7-8
J: TRBJ1-1
size: -
D: -
CDR3: CASSLAGGHTEAFF
DNA: TGTGCCAGCAGCTTAGCCGGGGGGCATACTGAAGCTTTCTTT

V: TRBV2
J: TRBJ1-5
size: once
D: -
CDR3: CASRAQAVPEPQHF
DNA: TGTGCCAGCAGGGCCCAGGCAGTCCCAGAGCCCCAGCATTTT